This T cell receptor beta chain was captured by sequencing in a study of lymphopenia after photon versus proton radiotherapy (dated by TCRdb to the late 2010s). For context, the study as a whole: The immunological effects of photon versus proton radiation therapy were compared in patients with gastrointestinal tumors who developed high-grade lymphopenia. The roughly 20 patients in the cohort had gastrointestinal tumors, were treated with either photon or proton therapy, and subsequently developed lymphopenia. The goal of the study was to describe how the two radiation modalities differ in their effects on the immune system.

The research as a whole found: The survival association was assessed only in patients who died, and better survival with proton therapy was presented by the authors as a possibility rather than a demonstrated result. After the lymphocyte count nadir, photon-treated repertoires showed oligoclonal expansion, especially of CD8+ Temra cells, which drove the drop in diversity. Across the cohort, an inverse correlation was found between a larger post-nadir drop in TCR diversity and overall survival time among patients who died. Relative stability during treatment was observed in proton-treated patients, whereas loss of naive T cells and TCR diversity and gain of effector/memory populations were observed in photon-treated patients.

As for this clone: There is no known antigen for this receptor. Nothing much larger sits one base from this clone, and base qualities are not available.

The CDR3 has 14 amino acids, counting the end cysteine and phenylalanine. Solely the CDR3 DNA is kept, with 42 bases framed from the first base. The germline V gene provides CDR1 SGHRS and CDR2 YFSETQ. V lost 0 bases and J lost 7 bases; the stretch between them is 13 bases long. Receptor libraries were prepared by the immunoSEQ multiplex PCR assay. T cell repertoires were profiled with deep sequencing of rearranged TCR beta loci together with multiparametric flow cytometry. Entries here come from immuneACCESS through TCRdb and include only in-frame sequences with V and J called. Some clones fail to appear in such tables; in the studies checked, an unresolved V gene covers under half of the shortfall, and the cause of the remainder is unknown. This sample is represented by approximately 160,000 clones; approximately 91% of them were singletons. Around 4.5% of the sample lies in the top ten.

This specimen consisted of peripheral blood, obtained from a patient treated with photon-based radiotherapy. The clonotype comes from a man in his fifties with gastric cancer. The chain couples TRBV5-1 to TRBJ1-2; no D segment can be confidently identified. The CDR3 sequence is CASSLGLEPRGYTF. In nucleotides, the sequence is TGCGCCAGCAGCTTGGGGCTAGAGCCCCGTGGCTACACCTTC.